These 11 T cell receptor beta chains were sequenced from one sample in a study of control samples from healthy donors and cancer patients. Some clones are missing from TCRdb's copy, which holds only in-frame ones; the method was immunoSEQ multiplex PCR. The sample contains 95,000 to 130,000 clones, 85% to 90% of which appear only once. Material: PBMCs. Receptors were obtained from a woman aged 45-59 years with colorectal cancer.

With regard to this clone: The DNA is omitted, as the CDR3 cannot be located on it reliably, and the CDR3 follows TCRdb's listing. The rearrangement joins TRBV27 to TRBJ2-1; the listed D gene, TRBD2, was not tested against the DNA. The CDR3 has 16 residues if both end residues are counted. The germline V gene has CDR1 MNHEY and CDR2 SMNVEV (reference sequence). CDR3 region: CASSSSGLAEINEQFF.

The genes are TRBV14 and TRBJ1-1; TRBD1 is a possible D gene (6 bases). CDR3 length: 18 amino acids. Trimming cost V 0 bases and J 0 bases, with 17 bases left between them. Germline loops: CDR1 SGHDN, CDR2 FVKESK. The CDR3 region has the DNA TGTGCCAGCAGCCAAGAACGGGGATGGGGGCCCATGAACACTGAAGCTTTCTTT. It is translated as CASSQERGWGPMNTEAFF.

This sequence joins TRBV29-1 and TRBJ2-1, with TRBD1 matching 7 bases. The germline CDR1 and CDR2 sequences are SQVTM and ANQGSEA. The V and J ends lost 0 bases and 9 bases, in that order; junction bases with no gene match: 11. There are 15 residues in the CDR3. The CDR3 is CSVEDRGTAAGEQFF. DNA of the CDR3: TGCAGCGTTGAAGATCGAGGGACAGCGGCAGGTGAGCAGTTCTTC.

The chain uses TRBV6-5 and TRBJ2-3; the D is unclear. V was trimmed by 6 bases and J by 2 bases, leaving 9 bases between them. The CDR3 extends over 13 amino acids. The germline gives CDR1 MNHEY, CDR2 SVGAGI. The CDR3, as DNA: TGTGCCAGCAGGGGTGGGAACACAGATACGCAGTATTTT. Its translation is CASRGGNTDTQYF.

The chain joins TRBV3-1 (or the pseudogene TRBV3-2) to TRBJ2-5, with 12 bases lining up with TRBD2. The J segment lost 5 bases and the V segment lost 2 bases, leaving 12 bases of the junction unmatched. The CDR3 loop spans 18 amino acids. Germline loops: CDR1 LGHDT, CDR2 YNNKEL (reference sequence). The CDR3 sequence is CASSQRPGLAGRGETQYF. The CDR3 region has the DNA TGTGCCAGCAGCCAAAGGCCAGGACTAGCGGGACGGGGGGAGACCCAGTACTTC.

V is TRBV7-2 and J is TRBJ1-1, with D perhaps TRBD1 (5 bases). This CDR3 is built from 16 residues. The germline V gene has CDR1 SGHTA and CDR2 FQGNSA. The ends were cut back, 3 bases at V and 0 bases at J, with 14 bases in the middle. The CDR3 region has the DNA TGTGCCAGCAGCTTGGAGGGGTTGCTAATGAACACTGAAGCTTTCTTT. Translating gives CASSLEGLLMNTEAFF.

The chain joins TRBV3-1 (or the pseudogene TRBV3-2) to TRBJ2-5; no clear D gene. Trimming removed 1 base at V and 4 bases at J, with 10 bases between. Germline V lookup: CDR1 LGHDT, CDR2 YNNKEL (reference sequence). There are 14 residues in the CDR3. For the CDR3, the DNA is TGTGCCAGCAGCCAAGTATCGCCGTTAGAGACCCAGTACTTC. Its translation is CASSQVSPLETQYF.

This chain connects TRBV24-1 to TRBJ2-1; 11 bases map to TRBD2. This CDR3 comprises 17 residues. Losses at the gene ends were 5 bases for V and 4 bases for J; bases not matched to a gene: 9. In germline, CDR1 is KGHDR, CDR2 SFDVKD. In DNA, the CDR3 is TGTGCCACCAGTGGCCCCCTAGCGGGAGGACCTTACAATGAGCAGTTCTTC. Translation: CATSGPLAGGPYNEQFF.

The CDR3 region has the DNA TGTGCCTGGGGGACAGGGGGGTACGAGCAGTACTTC. Translated: CAWGTGGYEQYF. The V call is TRBV30, the J call TRBJ2-7, with 11 bases matching TRBD1. The CDR3 length is 12 residues. The germline V gene encodes CDR1 GTSNPN and CDR2 SVGIG (reference sequence). V lost 5 bases, J lost 4 bases, and 1 base stayed unmatched.

The V and J genes are TRBV6-6 and TRBJ1-2, with D perhaps matching TRBD1 (5 bases). The CDR3 runs to 15 residues. The germline V and J ends were trimmed by 2 bases and 0 bases, with 10 bases remaining between them. Germline V gives CDR1 MNHNY, CDR2 SVGAGI (reference sequence). This CDR3 is CASSYVGEANYGYTF. DNA of the CDR3: TGTGCCAGCAGTTACGTAGGGGAAGCTAACTATGGCTACACCTTC.

The rearrangement uses TRBV5-1 and TRBJ1-6; D ambiguous. This CDR3 is 16 amino acids long. CDR1 and CDR2 from the germline V gene are SGHRS and YFSETQ. Deletions cut 0 bases from V and 0 bases from J, with 7 bases between. The DNA for the CDR3 is TGCGCCAGCAGCTTGGTGGTGAGCTCCTATAATTCACCCCTCCACTTT. Translation gives CASSLVVSSYNSPLHF.